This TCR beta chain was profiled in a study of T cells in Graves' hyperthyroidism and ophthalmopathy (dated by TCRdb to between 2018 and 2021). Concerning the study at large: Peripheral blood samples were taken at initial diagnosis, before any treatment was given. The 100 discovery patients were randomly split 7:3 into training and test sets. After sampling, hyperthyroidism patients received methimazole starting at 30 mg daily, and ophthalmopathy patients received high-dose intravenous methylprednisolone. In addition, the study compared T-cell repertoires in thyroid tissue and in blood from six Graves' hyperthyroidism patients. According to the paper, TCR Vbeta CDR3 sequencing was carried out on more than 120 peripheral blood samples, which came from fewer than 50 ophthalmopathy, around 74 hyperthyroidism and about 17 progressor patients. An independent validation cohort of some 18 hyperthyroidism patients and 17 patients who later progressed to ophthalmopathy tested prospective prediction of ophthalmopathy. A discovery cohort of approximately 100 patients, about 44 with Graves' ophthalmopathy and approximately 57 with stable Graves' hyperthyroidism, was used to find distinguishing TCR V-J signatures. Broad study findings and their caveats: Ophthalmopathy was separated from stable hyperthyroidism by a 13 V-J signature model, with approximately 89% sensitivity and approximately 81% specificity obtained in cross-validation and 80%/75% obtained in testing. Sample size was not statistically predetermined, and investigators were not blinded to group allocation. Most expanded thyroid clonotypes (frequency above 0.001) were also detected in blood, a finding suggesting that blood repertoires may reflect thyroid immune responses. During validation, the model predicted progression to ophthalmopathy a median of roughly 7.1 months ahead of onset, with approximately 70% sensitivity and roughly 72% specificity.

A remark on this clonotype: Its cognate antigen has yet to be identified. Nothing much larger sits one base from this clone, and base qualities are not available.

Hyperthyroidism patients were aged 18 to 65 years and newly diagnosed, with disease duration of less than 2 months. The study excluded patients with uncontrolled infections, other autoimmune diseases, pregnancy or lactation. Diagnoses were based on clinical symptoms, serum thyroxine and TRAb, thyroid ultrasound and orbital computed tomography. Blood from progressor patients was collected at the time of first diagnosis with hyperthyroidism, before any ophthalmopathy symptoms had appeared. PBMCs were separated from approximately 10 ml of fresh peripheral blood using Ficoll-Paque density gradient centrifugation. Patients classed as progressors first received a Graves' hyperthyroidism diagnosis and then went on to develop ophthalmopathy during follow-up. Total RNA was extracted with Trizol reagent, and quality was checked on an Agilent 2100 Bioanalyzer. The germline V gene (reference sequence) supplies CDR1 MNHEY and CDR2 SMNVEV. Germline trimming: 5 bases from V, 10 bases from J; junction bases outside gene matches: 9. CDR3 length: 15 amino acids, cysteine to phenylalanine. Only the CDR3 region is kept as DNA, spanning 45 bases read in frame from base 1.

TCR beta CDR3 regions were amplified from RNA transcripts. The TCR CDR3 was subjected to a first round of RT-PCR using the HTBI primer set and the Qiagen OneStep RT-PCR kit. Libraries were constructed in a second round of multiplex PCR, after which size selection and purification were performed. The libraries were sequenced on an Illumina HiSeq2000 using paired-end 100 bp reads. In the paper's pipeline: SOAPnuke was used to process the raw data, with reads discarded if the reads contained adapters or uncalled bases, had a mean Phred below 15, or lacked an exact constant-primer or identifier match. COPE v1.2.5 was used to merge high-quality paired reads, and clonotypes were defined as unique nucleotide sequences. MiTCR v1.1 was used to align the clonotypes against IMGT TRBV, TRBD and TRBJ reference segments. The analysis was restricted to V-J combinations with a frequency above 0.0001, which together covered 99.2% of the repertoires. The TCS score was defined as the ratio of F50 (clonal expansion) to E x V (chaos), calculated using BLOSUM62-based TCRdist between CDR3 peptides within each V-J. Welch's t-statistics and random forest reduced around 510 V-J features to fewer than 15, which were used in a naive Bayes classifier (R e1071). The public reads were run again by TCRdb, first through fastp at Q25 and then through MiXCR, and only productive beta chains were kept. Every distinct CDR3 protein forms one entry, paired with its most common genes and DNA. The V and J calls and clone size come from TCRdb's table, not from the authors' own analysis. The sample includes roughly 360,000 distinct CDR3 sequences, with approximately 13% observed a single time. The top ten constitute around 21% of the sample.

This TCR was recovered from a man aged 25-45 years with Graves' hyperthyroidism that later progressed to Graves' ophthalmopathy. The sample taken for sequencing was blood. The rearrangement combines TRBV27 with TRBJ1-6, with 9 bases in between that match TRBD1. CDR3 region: CASSGWDRAGSPLHF. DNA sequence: TGTGCCAGCAGTGGTTGGGACAGGGCTGGGTCACCCCTCCACTTT.